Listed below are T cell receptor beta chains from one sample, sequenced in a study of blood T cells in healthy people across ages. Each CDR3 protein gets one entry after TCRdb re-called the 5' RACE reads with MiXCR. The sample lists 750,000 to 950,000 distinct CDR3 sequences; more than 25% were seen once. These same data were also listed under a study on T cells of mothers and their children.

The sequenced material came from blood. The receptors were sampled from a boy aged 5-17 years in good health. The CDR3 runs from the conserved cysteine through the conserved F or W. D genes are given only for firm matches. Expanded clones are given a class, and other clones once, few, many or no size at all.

CDR3 DNA: TGTGCCAGCAGCCCCACAGAGACTGGCTCCTACAATGAGCAGTTCTTC
CDR3 protein: CASSPTETGSYNEQFF
J gene: TRBJ2-1
D gene: .
V gene: TRBV3-1
clone size: .

CDR3 DNA: TGCGCCAGCAGCGGGGGGTGGACAGGGGGCCACGAGCAGTACTTC
CDR3 protein: CASSGGWTGGHEQYF
J gene: TRBJ2-7
D gene: TRBD1
V gene: TRBV5-1
clone size: .

CDR3 DNA: TGTGCCAGCAGCTTAGAGGGACAGCCAGAATTCTATGGCTACACCTTC
CDR3 protein: CASSLEGQPEFYGYTF
J gene: TRBJ1-2
D gene: TRBD1
V gene: TRBV7-9
clone size: .

CDR3 DNA: TGCAGTGCTAGCGATTTAGCCGACAATGAGCAGTTCTTC
CDR3 protein: CSASDLADNEQFF
J gene: TRBJ2-1
D gene: .
V gene: TRBV20-1
clone size: few

CDR3 DNA: TGCAGCGTTGCGAGGGCCCCATCCTACGAGCAGTACTTC
CDR3 protein: CSVARAPSYEQYF
J gene: TRBJ2-7
D gene: .
V gene: TRBV29-1
clone size: .

CDR3 DNA: TGCAGTGCTATCCTAGCTGATACGCAGTATTTT
CDR3 protein: CSAILADTQYF
J gene: TRBJ2-3
D gene: .
V gene: TRBV20-1
clone size: .

CDR3 DNA: TGTGCCAGCAGTTACTCGATACGTCCGGGACTAACCACAGATACGCAGTATTTT
CDR3 protein: CASSYSIRPGLTTDTQYF
J gene: TRBJ2-3
D gene: TRBD2
V gene: TRBV6-2/TRBV6-3
clone size: .

CDR3 DNA: TGTGCCAGCAGCCTAGGGTCAGGGCGTTGGGGTACTGAAGCTTTCTTT
CDR3 protein: CASSLGSGRWGTEAFF
J gene: TRBJ1-1
D gene: .
V gene: TRBV7-9
clone size: .

CDR3 DNA: TGTGCCTGGAGTGTAACCGGGACTAGGTACAATGAGCAGTTCTTC
CDR3 protein: CAWSVTGTRYNEQFF
J gene: TRBJ2-1
D gene: TRBD2
V gene: TRBV30
clone size: once

CDR3 DNA: TGCAGTGCATCCAGGGGTAGGATTACCTACGAGCAGTACTTC
CDR3 protein: CSASRGRITYEQYF
J gene: TRBJ2-7
D gene: .
V gene: TRBV20-1
clone size: .

CDR3 DNA: TGTGCCAGCAGCTCCGGGGTGGGGCTGGTCGGGGAGCCGTTTTTT
CDR3 protein: CASSSGVGLVGEPFF
J gene: TRBJ2-2
D gene: .
V gene: TRBV7-2
clone size: .